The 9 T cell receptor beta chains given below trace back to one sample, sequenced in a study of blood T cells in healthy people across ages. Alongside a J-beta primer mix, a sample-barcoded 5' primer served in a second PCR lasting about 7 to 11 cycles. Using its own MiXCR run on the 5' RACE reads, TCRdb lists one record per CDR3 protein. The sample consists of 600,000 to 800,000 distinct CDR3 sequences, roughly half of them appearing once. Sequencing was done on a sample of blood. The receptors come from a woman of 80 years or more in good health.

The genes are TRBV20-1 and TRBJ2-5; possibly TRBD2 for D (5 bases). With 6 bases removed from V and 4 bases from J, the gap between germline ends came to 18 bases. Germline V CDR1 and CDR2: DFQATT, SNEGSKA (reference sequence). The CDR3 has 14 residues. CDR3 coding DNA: TGCAGTGCCCCACGCAACGGGGTAGTAGAGACCCAGTACTTC. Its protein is CSAPRNGVVETQYF.

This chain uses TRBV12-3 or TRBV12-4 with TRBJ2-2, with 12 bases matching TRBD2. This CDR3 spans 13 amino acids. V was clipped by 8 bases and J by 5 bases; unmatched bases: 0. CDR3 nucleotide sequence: TGTGCCAGCCTAGCGGGAGGGACCGGGGAGCTGTTTTTT. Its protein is CASLAGGTGELFF.

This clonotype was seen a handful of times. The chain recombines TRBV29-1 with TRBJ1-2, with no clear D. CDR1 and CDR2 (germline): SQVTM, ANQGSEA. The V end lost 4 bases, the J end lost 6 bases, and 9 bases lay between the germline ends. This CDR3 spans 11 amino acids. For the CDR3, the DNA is TGCAGCGTTGGTAGGGAGGATGGCTACACCTTC. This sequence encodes CSVGREDGYTF.

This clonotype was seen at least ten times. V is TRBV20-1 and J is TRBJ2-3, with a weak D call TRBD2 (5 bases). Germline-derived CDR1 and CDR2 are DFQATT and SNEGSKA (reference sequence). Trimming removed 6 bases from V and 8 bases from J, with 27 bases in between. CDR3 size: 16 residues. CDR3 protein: CSALPTEASVFGTQYF. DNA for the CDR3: TGCAGTGCCCTCCCGACGGAGGCGAGTGTTTTCGGTACGCAGTATTTT.

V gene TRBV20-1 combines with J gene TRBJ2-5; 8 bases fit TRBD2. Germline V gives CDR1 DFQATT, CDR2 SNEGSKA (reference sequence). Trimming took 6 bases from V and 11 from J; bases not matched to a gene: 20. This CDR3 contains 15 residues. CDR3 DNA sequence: TGCAGTGCCCCCGACCAGCGGGAGCAAATGGGGGAGCAGTACTTC. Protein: CSAPDQREQMGEQYF.

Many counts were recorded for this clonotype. DNA for the CDR3: TGTGCCAGCAGCTTACGGGGGGGAGTAGATACGCAGTATTTT. Translated: CASSLRGGVDTQYF. This sequence joins TRBV7-2 and TRBJ2-3; 8 nucleotides line up with TRBD2. The CDR3 spans 14 residues. CDR1 SGHTA and CDR2 FQGNSA come from the germline V gene. V gave up 2 bases and J gave up 5 bases; unmatched junction bases: 3. Full variable domain (rest looked up from reference TRBV7-2 and TRBJ2-3): GAGVSQSPSNKVTEKGKDVELRCDPISGHTALYWYRQSLGQGLEFLIYFQGNSAPDKSGLPSDRFSAERTGGSVSTLTIQRTQQEDSAVYLCASSLRGGVDTQYFGPGTRLTVL.

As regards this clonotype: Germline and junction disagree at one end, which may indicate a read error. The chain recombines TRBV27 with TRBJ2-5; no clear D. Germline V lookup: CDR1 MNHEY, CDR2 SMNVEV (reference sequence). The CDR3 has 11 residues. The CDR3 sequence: CTSSSYNEQYF. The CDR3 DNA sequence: TGTACCAGCAGTTCGTACAATGAGCAGTACTTC.

The CDR3 bases are TGTGCCAGCAGTTTAAGGGGCAGGGATGGTCAGCCCCAGCATTTT. Encoded protein: CASSLRGRDGQPQHF. The chain employs TRBV12-3 or TRBV12-4 and TRBJ1-5, with D possibly matching TRBD1 (5 bases). The V and J ends lost 2 bases and 6 bases respectively, with 14 bases between them. The CDR3 has 15 amino acids.

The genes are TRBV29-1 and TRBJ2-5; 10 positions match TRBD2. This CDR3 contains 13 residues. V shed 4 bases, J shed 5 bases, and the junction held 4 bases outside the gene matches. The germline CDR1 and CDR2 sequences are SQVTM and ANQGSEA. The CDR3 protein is CSVASGGDETQYF. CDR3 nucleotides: TGCAGCGTTGCGAGCGGGGGGGATGAGACCCAGTACTTC. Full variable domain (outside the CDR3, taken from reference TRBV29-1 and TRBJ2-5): SAVISQKPSRDICQRGTSLTIQCQVDSQVTMMFWYRQQPGQSLTLIATANQGSEATYESGFVIDKFPISRPNLTFSTLTVSNMSPEDSSIYLCSVASGGDETQYFGPGTRLLVL.